This TCR beta chain was obtained from a study of OX40 agonist ivuxolimab in advanced cancers. About the study as a whole: Ivuxolimab was a fully human IgG2 agonistic monoclonal antibody targeting the costimulatory receptor OX40 (CD134). In the dose-escalation cohort, 75% to 90% of patients were male, and the mean age was 60 years with a range of roughly 23 to 79. The paper covers the monotherapy dose-escalation part of the phase I ivuxolimab trial, which included N of about 56 patients. Patients were allowed to have had prior anti-PD-1, anti-PD-L1 or anti-CTLA-4 therapy, and 40% of the dose-escalation patients had previously received checkpoint inhibitors. Three dose-escalation patients achieved partial responses, one with hepatocellular carcinoma and two with cutaneous melanoma. Among the 52 dose-escalation patients, approximately 20 had hepatocellular carcinoma, roughly 15 melanoma, 9 renal cell carcinoma and 9 head and neck cancer. Intravenous ivuxolimab was administered to patients every 2 weeks at six dose levels: 0.01, 0.1, 0.3, 1.5, 3 and 10 mg/kg. Peripheral TCRbeta sequencing was intended to test whether TCR sequence diversity was altered and clonal T-cell expansion was caused by ivuxolimab.

General conclusions and limits of the study: In partial responders in the 0.1-3.0 mg/kg groups, normalized peripheral clonal expansion was found to be among the lowest, especially among CD8+ T cells. The antigen specificity of the peripheral T cells that underwent clonal expansion was not determined. At doses from 0.1 to 3.0 mg/kg, clonal expansion was seen in both CD4+ and CD8+ blood T cells between baseline and week 6. On average, CD8+ T cells showed more expanded clones than CD4+ T cells after ivuxolimab. Low levels of normalized T-cell clonal expansion were also seen in some nonresponding patients.

The trial excluded patients who had a history of autoimmune disease or were on systemic immunosuppression. In every dose cohort, peripheral blood was drawn for TCR sequencing at baseline, cycle 4 day 1, and cycle 7 day 1. The samples were taken from a phase I, first-in-human, multicenter, open-label dose-escalation trial of ivuxolimab. Adults with locally advanced or metastatic melanoma, renal cell carcinoma, hepatocellular carcinoma or head and neck squamous cell carcinoma were enrolled in the trial. CD4+ and CD8+ T cells were sorted separately from peripheral blood before TCR sequencing. On this clone: Its antigen is unknown. Base qualities were left out, and no much larger clone turns up one base away.

Genomic DNA was extracted from sorted cells for sequencing of the TCRbeta CDR3 region. TCRbeta CDR3 regions were sequenced using the immunoSEQ Assay. TCRdb's version of the immuneACCESS table is confined to in-frame rearrangements and falls short of the full clone set. An unresolved V gene accounts for under half of the shortfall where checked; the remainder is of unknown origin. Recorded for this sample are tens of thousands of clones; about 89% of them occurred a single time. Jointly, the top ten make up 5% to 6% of the sample. Looking up the germline V gene yields CDR1 LGHNA and CDR2 YNFKEQ. V is clipped by 2 bases and J by 3 bases, and the sequence between their germline boundaries is 11 bases long. Including cysteine and phenylalanine, the CDR3 has 14 amino acids. Kept here is only the CDR3 DNA, which spans 42 bases and is read in frame from base 1.

The source of this sequence is an adult with an advanced solid tumor such as melanoma, head and neck, liver or kidney cancer. The starting material was CD4+ or CD8+ T cells sorted from blood, obtained in a trial of the OX40 agonist ivuxolimab. The receptor chain draws on TRBV4-2 and TRBJ2-7; no D segment can be confidently identified. The nucleotide sequence is given as TGTGCCAGCAGCCAAAGCCAGAGAGACTACGAGCAGTACTTC. It codes for CASSQSQRDYEQYF.